The 7 T cell receptor beta chains in this list originate from one sample, sequenced in a study of OX40 agonist ivuxolimab in advanced cancers. Measured with immunoSEQ multiplex PCR; TCRdb has only the in-frame clones, and not every one. Of 11,000 to 15,000 clones listed, just under 75% were seen once; the top ten hold about 32%. This sample comprised CD4+ or CD8+ T cells sorted from blood, obtained in a trial of the OX40 agonist ivuxolimab. Every receptor here comes from an adult with an advanced solid tumor such as melanoma, head and neck, liver or kidney cancer.

The V gene is TRBV28, the J gene TRBJ2-4; 7 bases match TRBD2. Germline lookup yields CDR1 MDHEN and CDR2 SYDVKM. J gave up 7 bases and V 6 bases, and 6 bases lay outside the gene matches. The CDR3 runs 13 residues. CDR3 in amino acids: CASSPGGINIQYF. The CDR3 DNA is TGTGCCAGCAGCCCCGGGGGGATCAACATTCAGTACTTC.

The chain links TRBV4-1 to TRBJ1-3; D call uncertain. The CDR3 has 16 residues. Per germline, CDR1 MGHRA and CDR2 YSYEKL. Trimming took 1 base from V and 3 from J, leaving 13 bases between them. CDR3 loop: CASSQGSVAGGNTIYF. The CDR3 DNA is TGCGCCAGCAGCCAAGGCTCGGTGGCAGGTGGAAACACCATATATTTT.

This clone is labeled as medium-sized. This rearrangement joins TRBV11-2 to TRBJ2-7, with TRBD2 matching 8 bases. CDR3 length equals 16 residues. The germline gives CDR1 SGHAT, CDR2 FQNNGV. Germline trimming cut 5 bases from V and 4 bases from J; bases unmatched to any gene: 13. CDR3 protein: CASSAPGGARIYEQYF. The DNA for the CDR3 is TGTGCCAGCAGCGCGCCCGGGGGGGCCCGTATTTACGAGCAGTACTTC.

The chain links TRBV6-5 to TRBJ2-1; 8 bases align to TRBD2. V shed 6 bases and J 5 bases; nucleotides not matched to a gene: 6. The germline gives CDR1 MNHEY, CDR2 SVGAGI. CDR3 length equals 14 residues. The CDR3 region has the DNA TGTGCCAGCAGCCCGGGAGGGCCCCACAATGAGCAGTTCTTC. Amino acid sequence: CASSPGGPHNEQFF.

The count of this clone is one. V is TRBV5-3 and J is TRBJ2-7; 7 nucleotides line up with TRBD2. TRBV5-3 is known as an ORF, though its function is uncertain. The CDR3 is 15 amino acids. V shed 8 bases, J shed 0 bases, and the junction held 11 bases outside the gene matches. CDR3: CARTREGWSSYEQYF. The CDR3 bases are TGTGCCAGGACGAGGGAGGGGTGGAGCTCCTACGAGCAGTACTTC.

CDR3 in DNA: TGTGCCAGCAGCTTGGCCGACAGGAACCAAAACATTCAGTACTTC. It translates to CASSLADRNQNIQYF. The chain couples TRBV5-5 to TRBJ2-4, with D possibly TRBD1 on 6 matching bases. V lost 0 bases and J lost 5, with 12 bases in between. CDR3 length: 15 amino acids. Germline V gene lookup returns CDR1 SGHKS and CDR2 YYEKEE (reference sequence).

The chain recombines TRBV6-5 with TRBJ2-1; 9 positions agree with TRBD1. J gave up 6 bases and V 4 bases, and 1 base lay outside the gene matches. This CDR3 has 13 residues. CDR1 is MNHEY, CDR2 SVGAGI, per germline. CDR3 loop: CASSSTGGNEQFF. The CDR3 nucleotides read TGTGCCAGCAGTTCGACAGGGGGCAATGAGCAGTTCTTC.